This is a list of T cell receptor beta chains from one sample in a study of T cells in Graves' hyperthyroidism and ophthalmopathy. TCRdb reprocessed the multiplex PCR reads with MiXCR, giving one entry per CDR3 protein. This sample has around 99,000 distinct CDR3 sequences, with 16% found just once. Sequences were obtained from blood. Receptor source: a woman between 45 and 65 years old with Graves' hyperthyroidism. Both conserved end residues are part of each CDR3. Expanded clones get a size class; other rows say once, few or many, or leave the size out.

v_gene: TRBV29-1
abundance: many
len: 18
CDR3aa: CSATDGTRGQRSYNEQFF

v_gene: TRBV7-9
abundance: many
len: 18
CDR3aa: CASSKMGSVGAATDTQYF

v_gene: TRBV12-3/TRBV12-4
abundance: many
len: 13
CDR3aa: CASSFFGTGELFF

v_gene: TRBV28
abundance: many
len: 16
CDR3aa: CASSSLRDLLGEKLFF

v_gene: TRBV30
abundance: many
len: 11
CDR3aa: CAWSVTDTQYF

v_gene: TRBV5-1
abundance: many
len: 15
CDR3aa: CASTPTGANTGELFF

v_gene: TRBV20-1
abundance: many
len: 15
CDR3aa: CSAPGLAGGTNEQFF

v_gene: TRBV7-9
abundance: NA
len: 15
CDR3aa: CASSLPAWGTGELFF

v_gene: TRBV3-1
abundance: many
len: 14
CDR3aa: CASSQSRLEDTIYF

v_gene: TRBV28
abundance: NA
len: 12
CDR3aa: CASSSGQGPQYF

v_gene: TRBV5-1
abundance: NA
len: 15
CDR3aa: CASSLEGWGTDTQYF

v_gene: TRBV12-3/TRBV12-4
abundance: many
len: 13
CDR3aa: CASSFWGPDTQYF

v_gene: TRBV7-2
abundance: NA
len: 15
CDR3aa: CASSPSGRTRNEQFF

v_gene: TRBV5-1
abundance: NA
len: 13
CDR3aa: CASSLAGTYEQYF

v_gene: TRBV12-3/TRBV12-4
abundance: many
len: 14
CDR3aa: CASSLTSSDNEQFF

v_gene: TRBV6-2/TRBV6-3
abundance: many
len: 16
CDR3aa: CASSIPASGSFNEQFF

v_gene: TRBV29-1
abundance: many
len: 14
CDR3aa: CSVVLAGHYNEQFF

v_gene: TRBV20-1
abundance: many
len: 12
CDR3aa: CSAEPRDYEQYF

v_gene: TRBV27
abundance: many
len: 17
CDR3aa: CASSLLTGGPGRNEQFF

v_gene: TRBV5-6
abundance: NA
len: 15
CDR3aa: CASSLKTGARTEAFF

v_gene: TRBV29-1
abundance: many
len: 13
CDR3aa: CSVEGGGSDTQYF

v_gene: TRBV20-1
abundance: NA
len: 10
CDR3aa: CSVYTDTQYF

v_gene: TRBV20-1
abundance: many
len: 14
CDR3aa: CSAREWGPYNEQFF

v_gene: TRBV11-2
abundance: many
len: 13
CDR3aa: CASSSLTHNEQFF

v_gene: TRBV30
abundance: many
len: 12
CDR3aa: CAWTTGGETQYF

v_gene: TRBV28
abundance: many
len: 13
CDR3aa: CASSGTPTDTQYF

v_gene: TRBV20-1
abundance: many
len: 17
CDR3aa: CSARETSGRSGTDTQYF

v_gene: TRBV28
abundance: many
len: 15
CDR3aa: CASSFGTGNTGELFF

v_gene: TRBV15
abundance: NA
len: 14
CDR3aa: CATSRDNAGTEAFF

v_gene: TRBV12-3/TRBV12-4
abundance: many
len: 15
CDR3aa: CASKDTGGGTDTQYF

v_gene: TRBV12-3/TRBV12-4
abundance: many
len: 15
CDR3aa: CASSFSGGTYNEQFF

v_gene: TRBV24-1
abundance: many
len: 12
CDR3aa: CATSGSSSVAFF

v_gene: TRBV18
abundance: many
len: 15
CDR3aa: CASSPQGGYQETQYF

v_gene: TRBV7-3
abundance: many
len: 14
CDR3aa: CASSPRRGNNEQFF

v_gene: TRBV3-1
abundance: NA
len: 13
CDR3aa: CASSPLLNTEAFF

v_gene: TRBV19
abundance: many
len: 14
CDR3aa: CASSIWAEKDEAFF

v_gene: TRBV7-9
abundance: many
len: 13
CDR3aa: CASSLGRNQPQHF

v_gene: TRBV5-8
abundance: many
len: 14
CDR3aa: CASSPTRWQETQYF

v_gene: TRBV19
abundance: many
len: 15
CDR3aa: CASSKSGLGANTQYF

v_gene: TRBV7-3
abundance: NA
len: 14
CDR3aa: CASSPGSPPWELFF

v_gene: TRBV6-1
abundance: many
len: 15
CDR3aa: CASSPRGPLDTEAFF

v_gene: TRBV2
abundance: NA
len: 15
CDR3aa: CASSTGTGGKTEAFF

v_gene: TRBV27
abundance: many
len: 15
CDR3aa: CASSLGTGGINEQFF

v_gene: TRBV10-3
abundance: many
len: 14
CDR3aa: CAISEGGHQETQYF

v_gene: TRBV13
abundance: NA
len: 13
CDR3aa: CASSSKQGNTQYF

v_gene: TRBV11-1
abundance: many
len: 13
CDR3aa: CASSTPGARTQYF

v_gene: TRBV6-2/TRBV6-3
abundance: NA
len: 12
CDR3aa: CASRRDQETQYF

v_gene: TRBV3-1
abundance: NA
len: 15
CDR3aa: CASSQEGAGRYEQFF